Each of the 8 T cell receptor beta chains below was sequenced from the same sample in a study of T-cell memory formation after mild COVID-19. TCRdb re-called the 5' RACE reads with MiXCR, one entry per CDR3 protein. The table has about 440,000 distinct CDR3 sequences, about 20% seen once. The material sequenced was PBMCs or a T cell subset sorted from them (not recorded which). These TCRs come from an adult woman who had mild COVID-19 (a few samples of this study predate the infection). Cell type and time point are not known.

The J gene is TRBJ2-2, the V gene TRBV7-2; 8 bases agree with TRBD1. The CDR3 is made up of 16 amino acids. The germline gives CDR1 SGHTA, CDR2 FQGNSA. With V trimmed by 1 base and J by 6 bases, 7 bases remained unmatched. The CDR3 nucleotides are TGTGCCAGCAGCTTAGGACAGGGGTATCGTTCCGGGGAGCTGTTTTTT. Translation: CASSLGQGYRSGELFF.

This clonotype was picked up a small number of times. J is TRBJ2-5 and V is TRBV6-5; 12 nucleotides match TRBD1. The CDR3 contains 17 residues. The trim removed 2 bases at V and 5 bases at J, leaving 9 bases unmatched. Per the germline V gene, CDR1 is MNHEY and CDR2 is SVGAGI. CDR3 protein: CASSYGRGQGAGETQYF. The CDR3 nucleotides are TGTGCCAGCAGTTACGGAAGGGGACAGGGGGCCGGCGAGACCCAGTACTTC.

This chain connects TRBV7-9 to TRBJ2-7; 8 bases match TRBD1. Germline CDR1 is SEHNR and CDR2 is FQNEAQ (reference sequence). The CDR3 runs to 16 residues. J lost 2 bases, V lost 5 bases, and 11 bases had no gene match. CDR3 nucleotide sequence: TGTGCCAGCAGCCCCCCAGGACAGGGTGCGACCTACGAGCAGTACTTC. Translation gives CASSPPGQGATYEQYF.

The chain has TRBV6-1 and TRBJ1-6; tentative D call: TRBD1 (5 bases). The CDR3 is 15 residues long. Looked up from germline, CDR1 is MNHNS and CDR2 is SASEGT. V was pared by 0 bases and J by 8 bases, with 11 bases between. The CDR3 coding sequence is TGTGCCAGCAGTGAAGCGCGGGGCCCTTATTCACCCCTCCACTTT. This gives the protein CASSEARGPYSPLHF.

This clonotype has more than one count but fewer than ten. This rearrangement joins TRBV7-2 to TRBJ2-7; D is ambiguous. The CDR3 consists of 14 residues. Germline V gene lookup returns CDR1 SGHTA and CDR2 FQGNSA. Trimming took off 5 bases at V and 2 bases at J, with 13 bases between the two ends. CDR3 bases: TGTGCCAGCAGCCCTGGACCGGGCGCCTACGAGCAGTACTTC. Its translation is CASSPGPGAYEQYF. Looking up the rest from reference TRBV7-2 and TRBJ2-7 gives the full variable domain: GAGVSQSPSNKVTEKGKDVELRCDPISGHTALYWYRQSLGQGLEFLIYFQGNSAPDKSGLPSDRFSAERTGGSVSTLTIQRTQQEDSAVYLCASSPGPGAYEQYFGPGTRLTVT.

This clonotype was observed a few times. The V call is TRBV20-1, the J call TRBJ2-2; D not resolved. The CDR3 contains 14 residues. Germline V gene data show CDR1 as DFQATT and CDR2 as SNEGSKA (reference sequence). Trimming pared 5 bases from V and 2 bases from J, leaving 12 bases between. CDR3 in DNA: TGCAGTGCTTCGGACCCGCGAAACACCGGGGAGCTGTTTTTT. Amino acids: CSASDPRNTGELFF.

The chain recombines TRBV12-3 or TRBV12-4 with TRBJ1-2; D may be TRBD1 (6 bases). Trimming removed 0 bases from V and 7 bases from J, with 12 bases in between. The CDR3 is 14 amino acids. The CDR3 nucleotides are TGTGCCAGCAGTTTAGCGGGCAGGGGAGGTGGCTACACCTTC. Protein product: CASSLAGRGGGYTF.

In its sample, this clonotype was seen a few times. The CDR3 here is CASSATSGVPSSYNEQFF. CDR3 bases: TGTGCCAGCAGCGCAACTAGCGGGGTTCCCAGCTCCTACAATGAGCAGTTCTTC. The chain carries TRBV7-9 and TRBJ2-1; 10 nucleotides match TRBD2. This CDR3 has 18 residues. Germline values: CDR1 SEHNR, CDR2 FQNEAQ (reference sequence). V shed 5 bases and J 0 bases; nucleotides not matched to a gene: 10.